This section outlines one T cell receptor (beta chain) sequence together with its context. The antigen is undetermined. The CDR3 totals 15 residues. Trimming stripped 5 bases from V and 4 bases from J, with 15 bases between. CDR1 MRHNA and CDR2 SNTAGT come from the germline V gene. A J-beta primer mix and a sample-barcoded 5' primer were used in a second PCR of about 6 to 12 cycles. The authors tagged each cDNA molecule using a template-switch adaptor with 12 random nucleotides. TCRdb redid the calling of the 5' RACE reads with MiXCR, one entry per CDR3 protein. The table records more than 500,000 distinct CDR3 sequences, 27% of them present only once. This entry comes from a study of blood T cells in healthy people across ages. Notes on the study in general: CMV status of donors was not determined, possibly confounding expanded clonotype changes. There were more naive CD4+ cells and higher diversity in long-lived donors than in aged donors. Diversity of TCR beta per million T cells declined in a roughly linear way with age.

The genes are TRBV6-4 and TRBJ1-5, with a weak D call TRBD1 (5 bases). The sequencing sample was made of blood. The source is a woman aged 65 to 85 in good health. Here the CDR3 reads CASSPVGGTNQPQHF. In DNA, the CDR3 is TGTGCCAGCAGTCCCGTTGGAGGGACTAATCAGCCCCAGCATTTT.